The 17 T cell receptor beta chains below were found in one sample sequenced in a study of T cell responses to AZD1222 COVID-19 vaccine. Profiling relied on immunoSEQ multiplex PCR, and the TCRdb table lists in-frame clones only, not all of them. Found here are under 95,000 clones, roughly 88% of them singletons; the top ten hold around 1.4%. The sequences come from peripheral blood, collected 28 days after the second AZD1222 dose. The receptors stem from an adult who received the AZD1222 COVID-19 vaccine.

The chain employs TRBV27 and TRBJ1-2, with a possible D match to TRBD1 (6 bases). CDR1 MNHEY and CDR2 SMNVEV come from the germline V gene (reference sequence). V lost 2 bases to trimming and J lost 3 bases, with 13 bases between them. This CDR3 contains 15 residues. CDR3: CASSLDPQGYYGYTF. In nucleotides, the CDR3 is TGTGCCAGCAGTTTAGACCCCCAGGGGTACTATGGCTACACCTTC.

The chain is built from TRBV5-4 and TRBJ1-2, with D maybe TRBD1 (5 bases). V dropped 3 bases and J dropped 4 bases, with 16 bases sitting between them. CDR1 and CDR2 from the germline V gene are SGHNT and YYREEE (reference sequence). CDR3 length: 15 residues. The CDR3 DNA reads TGTGCCAGCAGCTCTTTTGGGGCCAGTACCTATGGCTACACCTTC. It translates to CASSSFGASTYGYTF.

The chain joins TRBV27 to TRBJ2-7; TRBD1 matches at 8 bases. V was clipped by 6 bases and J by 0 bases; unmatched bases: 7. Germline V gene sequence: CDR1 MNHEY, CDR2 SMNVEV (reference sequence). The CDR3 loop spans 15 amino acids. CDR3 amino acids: CASSPGDRFSYEQYF. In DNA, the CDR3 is TGTGCCAGCAGCCCCGGGGACAGGTTCTCCTACGAGCAGTACTTC.

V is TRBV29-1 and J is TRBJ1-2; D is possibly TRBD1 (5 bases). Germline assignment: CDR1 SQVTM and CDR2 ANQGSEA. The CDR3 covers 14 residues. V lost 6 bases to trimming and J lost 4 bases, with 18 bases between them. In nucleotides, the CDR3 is TGCAGCGTAGCATCCCGGGACGTACTCTATGGCTACACCTTC. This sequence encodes CSVASRDVLYGYTF.

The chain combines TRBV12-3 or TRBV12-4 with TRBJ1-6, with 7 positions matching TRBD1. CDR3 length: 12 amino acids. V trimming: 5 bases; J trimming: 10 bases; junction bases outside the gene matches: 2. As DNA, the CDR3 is TGTGCCAGCAGTAGACAGGGATCACCCCTCCACTTT. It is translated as CASSRQGSPLHF.

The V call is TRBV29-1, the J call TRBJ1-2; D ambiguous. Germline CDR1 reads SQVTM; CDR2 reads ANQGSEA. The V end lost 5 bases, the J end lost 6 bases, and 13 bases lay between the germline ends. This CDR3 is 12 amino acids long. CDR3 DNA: TGCAGCGTTTCATCTCCCGGGAATGGCTACACCTTC. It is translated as CSVSSPGNGYTF.

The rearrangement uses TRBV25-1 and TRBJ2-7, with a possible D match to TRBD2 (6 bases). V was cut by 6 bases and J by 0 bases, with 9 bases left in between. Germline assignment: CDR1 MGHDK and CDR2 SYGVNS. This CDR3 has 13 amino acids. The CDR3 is CASSRGTSYEQYF. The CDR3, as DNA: TGTGCCAGCAGCCGCGGGACCTCCTACGAGCAGTACTTC.

CDR3 residues: CAIRGQNTGELFF. DNA for the CDR3: TGTGCCATTAGGGGACAAAACACCGGGGAGCTGTTTTTT. The chain links TRBV24-1 to TRBJ2-2; D is possibly TRBD1 (6 bases). CDR3 size: 13 residues. V lost 11 bases, J lost 2 bases, and 11 bases lay in between. The V gene's germline CDR1 is KGHDR and CDR2 SFDVKD.

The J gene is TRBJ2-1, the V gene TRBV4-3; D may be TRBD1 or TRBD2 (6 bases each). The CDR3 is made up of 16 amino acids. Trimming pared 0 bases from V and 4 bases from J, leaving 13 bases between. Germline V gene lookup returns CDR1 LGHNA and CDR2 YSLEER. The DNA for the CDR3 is TGCGCCAGCAGCCAAGATCTTCAAGGGGGGTACAATGAGCAGTTCTTC. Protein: CASSQDLQGGYNEQFF.

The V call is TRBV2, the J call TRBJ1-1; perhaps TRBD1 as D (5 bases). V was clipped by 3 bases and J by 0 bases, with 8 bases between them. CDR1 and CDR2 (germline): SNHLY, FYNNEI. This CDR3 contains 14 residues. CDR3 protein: CASSEGLMNTEAFF. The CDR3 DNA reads TGTGCCAGCAGTGAGGGGCTCATGAACACTGAAGCTTTCTTT. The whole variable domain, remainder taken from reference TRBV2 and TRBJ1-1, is EPEVTQTPSHQVTQMGQEVILRCVPISNHLYFYWYRQILGQKVEFLVSFYNNEISEKSEIFDDQFSVERPDGSNFTLKIRSTKLEDSAMYFCASSEGLMNTEAFFGQGTRLTVV.

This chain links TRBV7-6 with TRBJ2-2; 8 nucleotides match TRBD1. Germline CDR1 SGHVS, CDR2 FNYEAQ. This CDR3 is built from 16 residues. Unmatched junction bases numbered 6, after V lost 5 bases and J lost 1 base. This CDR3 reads CASSTPGTGNTGELFF. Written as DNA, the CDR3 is TGTGCCAGCAGCACCCCCGGGACAGGGAACACCGGGGAGCTGTTTTTT.

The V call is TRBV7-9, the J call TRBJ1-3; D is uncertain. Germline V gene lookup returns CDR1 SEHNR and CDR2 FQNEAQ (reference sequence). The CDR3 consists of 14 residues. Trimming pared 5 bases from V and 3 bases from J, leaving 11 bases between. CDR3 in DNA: TGTGCCAGCAGCCTACAGAGAGTTGGAAACACCATATATTTT. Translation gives CASSLQRVGNTIYF.

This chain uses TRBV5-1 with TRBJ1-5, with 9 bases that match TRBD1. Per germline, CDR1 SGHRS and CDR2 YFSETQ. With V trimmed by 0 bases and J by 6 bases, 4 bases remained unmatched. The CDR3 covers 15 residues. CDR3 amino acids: CASSLETGGGQPQHF. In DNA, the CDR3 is TGCGCCAGCAGCTTGGAAACAGGGGGCGGTCAGCCCCAGCATTTT.

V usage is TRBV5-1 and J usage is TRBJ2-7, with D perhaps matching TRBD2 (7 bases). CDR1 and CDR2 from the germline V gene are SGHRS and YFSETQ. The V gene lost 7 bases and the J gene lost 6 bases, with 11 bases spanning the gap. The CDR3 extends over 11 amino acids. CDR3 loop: CASRGAREQYF. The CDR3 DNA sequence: TGCGCCAGCCGGGGGGCTCGCGAGCAGTACTTC.

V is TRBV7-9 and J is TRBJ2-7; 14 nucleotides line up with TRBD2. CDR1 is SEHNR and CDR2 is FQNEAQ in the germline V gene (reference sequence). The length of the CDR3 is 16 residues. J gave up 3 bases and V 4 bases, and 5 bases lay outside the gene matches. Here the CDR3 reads CASSSGLAGEFYEQYF. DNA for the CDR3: TGTGCCAGCAGCTCGGGACTAGCGGGGGAATTCTACGAGCAGTACTTC. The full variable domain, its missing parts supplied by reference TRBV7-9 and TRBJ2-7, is DTGVSQNPRHKITKRGQNVTFRCDPISEHNRLYWYRQTLGQGPEFLTYFQNEAQLEKSRLLSDRFSAERPKGSFSTLEIQRTEQGDSAMYLCASSSGLAGEFYEQYFGPGTRLTVT.

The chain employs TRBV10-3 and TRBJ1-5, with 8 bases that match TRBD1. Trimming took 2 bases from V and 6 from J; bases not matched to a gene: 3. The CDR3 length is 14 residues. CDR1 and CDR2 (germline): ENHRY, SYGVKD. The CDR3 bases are TGTGCCATCAGTGAGGGACAGGGCGGTCAGCCCCAGCATTTT. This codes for CAISEGQGGQPQHF.

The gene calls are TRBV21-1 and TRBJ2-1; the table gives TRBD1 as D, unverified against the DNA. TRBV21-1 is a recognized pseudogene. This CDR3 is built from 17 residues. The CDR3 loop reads CASSRLEQVSSYNEQFF. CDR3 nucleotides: TGTGCCAGCAGCAGATTAGAACAGGTCTCTTCCTACAATGAGCAGTTCTTC.